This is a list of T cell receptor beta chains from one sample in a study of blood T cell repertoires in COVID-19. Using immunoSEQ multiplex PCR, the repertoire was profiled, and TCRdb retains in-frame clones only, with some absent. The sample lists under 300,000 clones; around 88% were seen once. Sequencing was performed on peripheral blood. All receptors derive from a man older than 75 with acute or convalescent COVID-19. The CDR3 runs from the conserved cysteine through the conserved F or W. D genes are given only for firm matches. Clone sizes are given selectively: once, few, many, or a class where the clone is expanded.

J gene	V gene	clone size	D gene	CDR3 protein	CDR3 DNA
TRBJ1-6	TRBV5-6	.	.	CASSGVQGVGNSPLHF	TGTGCCAGCAGCGGGGTACAGGGAGTAGGAAATTCACCCCTCCACTTT
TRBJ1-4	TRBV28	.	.	CASSLVSGNEKLFF	TGTGCCAGCAGTTTAGTATCAGGCAACGAAAAACTGTTTTTT
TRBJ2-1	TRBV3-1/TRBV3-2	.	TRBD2	CASSLTSGIYNEQFF	TGTGCCAGCAGCCTTACTAGCGGAATCTACAATGAGCAGTTCTTC
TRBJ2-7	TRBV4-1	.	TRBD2	CASSQEVAGAYEQYF	TGCGCCAGCAGCCAAGAGGTAGCGGGGGCCTACGAGCAGTACTTC
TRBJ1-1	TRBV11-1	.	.	CASSGGGANPTEAFF	TGTGCCAGCAGCGGGGGGGGTGCCAACCCCACTGAAGCTTTCTTT
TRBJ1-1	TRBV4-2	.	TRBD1	CASSPRRSGGEDTEAFF	TGTGCCAGCAGCCCTCGTCGGTCAGGGGGCGAGGACACTGAAGCTTTCTTT
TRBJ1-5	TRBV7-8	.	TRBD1	CASSSSGQGNQPQHF	TGTGCCAGCAGCTCCTCCGGACAGGGGAATCAGCCCCAGCATTTT
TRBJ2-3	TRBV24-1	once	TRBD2	CATSDPGLAGAQDTQYF	TGTGCCACCAGTGATCCCGGACTAGCGGGAGCACAAGATACGCAGTATTTT
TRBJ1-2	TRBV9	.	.	CASSVGAPGGYTF	TGTGCCAGCAGCGTAGGGGCCCCCGGTGGCTACACCTTC
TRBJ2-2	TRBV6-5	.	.	CASSPRWGDTGELFF	TGTGCCAGCAGTCCCAGATGGGGGGACACCGGGGAGCTGTTTTTT
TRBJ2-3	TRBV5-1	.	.	CASDLNLASRNTQYF	TGCGCCAGCGACCTAAACCTAGCGTCCCGGAATACGCAGTATTTT
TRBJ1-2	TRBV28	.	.	CASSAISLIGYTF	TGTGCCAGCAGTGCCATATCACTGATCGGCTACACCTTC
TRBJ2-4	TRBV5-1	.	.	CASSLASHKNIQYF	TGCGCCAGCAGCTTGGCGTCACATAAAAACATTCAGTACTTC
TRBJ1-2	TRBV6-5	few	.	CASSAGTYGYTF	TGTGCCAGCAGCGCGGGGACCTATGGCTACACCTTC
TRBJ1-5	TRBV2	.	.	CASSGTGLQPQHF	TGTGCCAGCAGTGGGACGGGACTTCAGCCCCAGCATTTT
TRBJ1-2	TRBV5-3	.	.	CARSPGAGYTF	TGTGCCAGAAGCCCAGGGGCGGGCTACACCTTC
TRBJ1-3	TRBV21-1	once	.	CASSNGGDRGSGNTIYF	TGTGCCAGCAGCAACGGAGGGGACAGGGGATCTGGAAACACCATATATTTT
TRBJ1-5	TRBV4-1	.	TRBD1	CASSQVTGNYQPQHF	TGCGCCAGCAGCCAAGTGACAGGGAATTATCAGCCCCAGCATTTT
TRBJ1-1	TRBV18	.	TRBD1	CASSLRDRDTEAFF	TGTGCCAGCTCCCTCCGGGACAGGGACACTGAAGCTTTCTTT
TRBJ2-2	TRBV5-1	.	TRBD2	CACSTSGNTGELFF	TGCGCCTGTTCGACTAGCGGGAACACCGGGGAGCTGTTTTTT
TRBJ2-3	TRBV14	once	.	CASSQLTSSTQYF	TGTGCCAGCAGCCAGCTTACGAGTAGTACGCAGTATTTT
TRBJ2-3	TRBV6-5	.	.	CVSSYSLVFTGDTQYF	TGTGTCAGCAGTTACTCCCTAGTCTTCACCGGAGATACGCAGTATTTT
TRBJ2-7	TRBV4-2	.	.	CASSQDRGEQYF	TGTGCCAGCAGCCAAGATCGCGGGGAGCAGTACTTC
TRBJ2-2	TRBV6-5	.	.	CASSSRGRANTGELFF	TGTGCCAGCAGTTCTCGGGGTAGAGCGAACACCGGGGAGCTGTTTTTT
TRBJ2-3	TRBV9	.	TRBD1	CASSVGGQGVTDTQYF	TGTGCCAGCAGCGTAGGGGGACAGGGGGTCACAGATACGCAGTATTTT
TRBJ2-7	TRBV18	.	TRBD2	CASSPGGGVYEQYF	TGTGCCAGCTCACCGGGCGGGGGGGTGTACGAGCAGTACTTC
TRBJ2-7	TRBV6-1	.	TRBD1	CASSEEGTGYEQYF	TGTGCCAGCAGTGAAGAGGGGACAGGCTACGAGCAGTACTTC